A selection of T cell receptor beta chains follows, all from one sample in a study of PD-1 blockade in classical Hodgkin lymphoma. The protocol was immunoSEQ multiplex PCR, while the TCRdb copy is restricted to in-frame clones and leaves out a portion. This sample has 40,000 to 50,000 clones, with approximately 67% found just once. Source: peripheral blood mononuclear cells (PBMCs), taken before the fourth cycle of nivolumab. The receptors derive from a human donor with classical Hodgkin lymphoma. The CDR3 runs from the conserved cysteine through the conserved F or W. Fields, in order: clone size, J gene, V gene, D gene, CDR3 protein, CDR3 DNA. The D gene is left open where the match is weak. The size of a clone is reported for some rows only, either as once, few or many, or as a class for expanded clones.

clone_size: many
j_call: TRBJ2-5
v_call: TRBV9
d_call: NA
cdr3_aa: CASSEGSAGKETQYF
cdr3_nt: TGTGCCAGCAGCGAGGGGAGCGCAGGAAAAGAGACCCAGTACTTC

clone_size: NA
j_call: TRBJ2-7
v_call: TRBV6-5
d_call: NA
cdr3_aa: CASSLTVSSYEQYF
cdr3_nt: TGTGCCAGCAGTTTGACAGTTTCCTCCTACGAGCAGTACTTC

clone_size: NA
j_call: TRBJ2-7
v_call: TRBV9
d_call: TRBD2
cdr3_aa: CASWGFAGGPYEQYF
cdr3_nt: TGTGCCAGCTGGGGCTTCGCGGGGGGGCCCTACGAGCAGTACTTC

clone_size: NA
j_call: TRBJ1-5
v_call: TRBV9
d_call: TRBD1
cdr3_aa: CASSAAPGTGNQPQHF
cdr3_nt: TGTGCCAGCAGCGCCGCTCCCGGGACAGGGAATCAGCCCCAGCATTTT

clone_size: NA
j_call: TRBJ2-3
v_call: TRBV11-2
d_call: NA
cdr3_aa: CASSRTPDTDTQYF
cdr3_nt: TGTGCCAGCAGCCGGACCCCAGACACAGATACGCAGTATTTT

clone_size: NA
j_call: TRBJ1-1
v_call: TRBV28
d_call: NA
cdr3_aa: CASGSSGGRKEAFF
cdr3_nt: TGTGCCAGCGGTTCGTCGGGTGGGCGGAAAGAAGCTTTCTTT

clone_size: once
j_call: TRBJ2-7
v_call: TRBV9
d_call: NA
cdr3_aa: CASSVGTAVTYEQYF
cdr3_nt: TGTGCCAGCAGCGTCGGGACCGCAGTCACCTACGAGCAGTACTTC

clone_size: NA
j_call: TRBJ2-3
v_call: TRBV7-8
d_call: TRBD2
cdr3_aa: CASSLEWGGGTDTQYF
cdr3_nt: TGTGCCAGCAGCCTCGAGTGGGGGGGAGGCACAGATACGCAGTATTTT

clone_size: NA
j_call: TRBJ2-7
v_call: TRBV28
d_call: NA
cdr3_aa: CASSSNLLIVEQYF
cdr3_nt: TGTGCCAGCAGTTCGAACCTGCTAATAGTCGAGCAGTACTTC

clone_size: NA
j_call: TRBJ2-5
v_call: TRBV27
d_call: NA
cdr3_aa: CASSLSKGGGETQYF
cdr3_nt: TGTGCCAGCAGTTTAAGCAAAGGGGGTGGAGAGACCCAGTACTTC

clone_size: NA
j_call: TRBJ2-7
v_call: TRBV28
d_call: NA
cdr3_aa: CASSLLYPLDTHPPYEQYF
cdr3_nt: TGTGCCAGCAGTTTATTATATCCCCTGGACACCCATCCTCCCTACGAGCAGTACTTC

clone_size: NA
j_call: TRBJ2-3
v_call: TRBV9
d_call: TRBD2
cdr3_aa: CASSPTSGGPDTQYF
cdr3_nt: TGTGCCAGCAGCCCGACTAGCGGGGGGCCAGATACGCAGTATTTT

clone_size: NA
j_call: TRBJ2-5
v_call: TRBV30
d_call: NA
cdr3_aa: CAWSVGSQETQYF
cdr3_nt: TGTGCCTGGAGTGTTGGTAGCCAAGAGACCCAGTACTTC

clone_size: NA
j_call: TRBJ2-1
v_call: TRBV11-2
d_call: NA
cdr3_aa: CASSPANEQFF
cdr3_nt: TGTGCCAGCAGCCCGGCCAATGAGCAGTTCTTC

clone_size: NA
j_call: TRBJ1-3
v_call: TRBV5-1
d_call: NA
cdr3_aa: CASSLGAPTGDTIYF
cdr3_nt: TGCGCCAGCAGCTTGGGGGCCCCCACCGGGGACACCATATATTTT

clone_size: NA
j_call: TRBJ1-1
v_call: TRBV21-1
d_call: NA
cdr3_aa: CASSITVNTEAFF
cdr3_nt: TGTGCCAGCAGCATTACAGTGAACACTGAAGCTTTCTTT

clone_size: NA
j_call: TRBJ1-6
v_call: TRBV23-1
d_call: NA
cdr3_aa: CASRPDTAWSPLHF
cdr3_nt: TGCGCCAGCAGACCAGACACAGCGTGGTCACCCCTCCACTTT

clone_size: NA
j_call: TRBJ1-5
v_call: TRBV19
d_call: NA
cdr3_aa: CASSIAANQPQHF
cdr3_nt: TGTGCCAGTAGTATCGCAGCTAATCAGCCCCAGCATTTT

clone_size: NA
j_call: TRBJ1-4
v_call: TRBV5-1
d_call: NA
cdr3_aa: CASRGVRVNEKLFF
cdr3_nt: TGCGCCAGCAGGGGGGTCAGGGTGAATGAAAAACTGTTTTTT

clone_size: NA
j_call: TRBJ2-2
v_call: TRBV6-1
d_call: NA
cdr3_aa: CASKYGVGELFF
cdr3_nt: TGTGCCAGCAAATACGGGGTGGGGGAGCTGTTTTTT

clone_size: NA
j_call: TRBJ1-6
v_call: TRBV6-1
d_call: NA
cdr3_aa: CASSELVRGTNSPLHF
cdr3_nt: TGTGCCAGCAGTGAATTAGTACGGGGCACGAATTCACCCCTCCACTTT

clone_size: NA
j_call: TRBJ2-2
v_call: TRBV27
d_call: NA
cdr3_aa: CASSTAVTGELFF
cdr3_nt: TGTGCCAGCTCTACGGCGGTCACCGGGGAGCTGTTTTTT

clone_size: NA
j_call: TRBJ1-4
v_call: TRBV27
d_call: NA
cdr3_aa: CASSLFLGSSEKLFF
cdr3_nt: TGTGCCAGCAGTTTATTTTTAGGGAGTAGTGAAAAACTGTTTTTT

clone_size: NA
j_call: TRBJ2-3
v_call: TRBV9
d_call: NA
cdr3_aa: CASSEGGTSGDTQYF
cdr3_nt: TGTGCCAGCAGCGAGGGCGGGACCTCGGGGGATACGCAGTATTTT

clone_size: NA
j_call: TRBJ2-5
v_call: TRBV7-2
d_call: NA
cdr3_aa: CASSFSETQYF
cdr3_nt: TGTGCCAGCAGCTTTTCAGAGACCCAGTACTTC

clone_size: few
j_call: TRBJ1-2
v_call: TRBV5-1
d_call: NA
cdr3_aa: CASSSGRGGGYTF
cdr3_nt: TGCGCCAGCAGTTCGGGACGTGGGGGTGGCTACACCTTC

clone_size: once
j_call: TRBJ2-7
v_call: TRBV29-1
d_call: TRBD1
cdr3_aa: CSVDGTGSFPYEQYF
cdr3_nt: TGCAGCGTTGATGGGACAGGCTCTTTTCCCTACGAGCAGTACTTC

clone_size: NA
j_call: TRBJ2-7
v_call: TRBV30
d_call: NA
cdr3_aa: CAWRSFGSYEQYF
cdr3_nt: TGTGCCTGGAGAAGTTTCGGATCCTACGAGCAGTACTTC

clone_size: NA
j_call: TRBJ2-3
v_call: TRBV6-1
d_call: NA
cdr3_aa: CASSPYAGTDTQYF
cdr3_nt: TGTGCCAGCAGCCCCTATGCGGGCACAGATACGCAGTATTTT

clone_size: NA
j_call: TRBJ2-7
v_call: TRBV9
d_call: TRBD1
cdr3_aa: CASSVGTGNGEQYF
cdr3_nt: TGTGCCAGCAGCGTAGGGACAGGGAATGGGGAGCAGTACTTC

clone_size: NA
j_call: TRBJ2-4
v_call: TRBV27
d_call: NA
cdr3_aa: CASRGLPSVNIQYF
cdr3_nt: TGTGCCAGCAGAGGACTGCCCTCGGTAAACATTCAGTACTTC

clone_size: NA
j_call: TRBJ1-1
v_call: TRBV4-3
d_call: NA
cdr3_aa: CASSQRLSYTEAFF
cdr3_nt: TGCGCCAGCAGCCAAAGGTTGAGTTACACTGAAGCTTTCTTT

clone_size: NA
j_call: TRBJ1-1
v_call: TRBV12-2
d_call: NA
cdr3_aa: CASRPIGQPNTEAFF
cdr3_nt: TGTGCAAGTCGCCCAATAGGACAGCCGAACACTGAAGCTTTCTTT

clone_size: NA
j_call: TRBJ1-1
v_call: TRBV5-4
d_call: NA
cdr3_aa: CASSRGQNMNTEAFF
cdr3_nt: TGTGCCAGCAGCCGAGGACAAAACATGAACACTGAAGCTTTCTTT

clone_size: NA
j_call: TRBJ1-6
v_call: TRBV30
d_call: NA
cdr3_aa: CAWSTGTILLHF
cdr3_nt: TGTGCCTGGAGTACCGGGACAATTCTCCTCCACTTT

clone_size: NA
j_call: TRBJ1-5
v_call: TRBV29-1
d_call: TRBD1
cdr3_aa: CSVVTGNGPQHF
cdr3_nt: TGCAGCGTTGTGACAGGGAATGGGCCCCAGCATTTT

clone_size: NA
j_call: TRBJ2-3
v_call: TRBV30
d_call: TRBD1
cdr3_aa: CAWMAGPGTGLTDTQYF
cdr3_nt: TGTGCCTGGATGGCAGGTCCCGGGACAGGGTTAACAGATACGCAGTATTTT

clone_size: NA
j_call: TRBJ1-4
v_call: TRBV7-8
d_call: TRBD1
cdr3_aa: CASSPQKRTGANEKLFF
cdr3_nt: TGTGCCAGCAGCCCCCAAAAACGGACAGGAGCAAATGAAAAACTGTTTTTT

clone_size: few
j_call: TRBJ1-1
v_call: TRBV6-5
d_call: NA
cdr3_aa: CASSYTTENTEAFF
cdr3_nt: TGTGCCAGCAGTTACACGACGGAGAACACTGAAGCTTTCTTT

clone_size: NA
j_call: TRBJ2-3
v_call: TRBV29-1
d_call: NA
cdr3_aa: CSVARLDTQYF
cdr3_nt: TGCAGCGTTGCCCGGTTGGATACGCAGTATTTT

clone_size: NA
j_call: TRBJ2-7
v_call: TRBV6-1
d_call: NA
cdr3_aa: CASSVVGMSSYEQYF
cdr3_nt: TGTGCCAGCAGTGTTGTGGGAATGAGCTCCTACGAGCAGTACTTC

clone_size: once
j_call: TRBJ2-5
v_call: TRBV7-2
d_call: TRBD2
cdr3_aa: CASSPGGLAGGQETQYF
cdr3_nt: TGTGCCAGCAGCCCCGGGGGACTAGCGGGGGGCCAAGAGACCCAGTACTTC